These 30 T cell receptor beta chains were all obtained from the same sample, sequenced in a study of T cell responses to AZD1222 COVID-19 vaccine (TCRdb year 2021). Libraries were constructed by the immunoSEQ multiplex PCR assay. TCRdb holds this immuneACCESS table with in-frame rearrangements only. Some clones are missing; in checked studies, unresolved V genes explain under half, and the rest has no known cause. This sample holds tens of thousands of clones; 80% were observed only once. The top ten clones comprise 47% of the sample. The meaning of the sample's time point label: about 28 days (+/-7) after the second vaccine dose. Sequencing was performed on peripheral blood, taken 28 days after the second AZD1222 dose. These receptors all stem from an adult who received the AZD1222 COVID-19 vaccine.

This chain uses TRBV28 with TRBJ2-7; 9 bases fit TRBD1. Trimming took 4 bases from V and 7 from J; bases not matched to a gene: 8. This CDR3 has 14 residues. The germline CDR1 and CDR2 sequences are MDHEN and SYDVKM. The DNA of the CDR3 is TGTGCCAGCAGTTCCCGGGACAGGGTGTGGGAGCAGTACTTC. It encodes CASSSRDRVWEQYF.

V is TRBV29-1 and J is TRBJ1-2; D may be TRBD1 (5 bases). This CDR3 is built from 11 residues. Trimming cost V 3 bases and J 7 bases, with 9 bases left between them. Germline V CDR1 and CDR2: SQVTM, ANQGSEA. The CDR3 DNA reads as TGCAGCGTTGAGGTAGGGGCTGGCTACACCTTC. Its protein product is CSVEVGAGYTF.

The DNA of the CDR3 is TGTGCCTGGAGTGTAGGCCTGGGGGAGACCCAGTACTTC. It translates to CAWSVGLGETQYF. This chain links TRBV30 with TRBJ2-5, with no clear D. This CDR3 is 13 amino acids long. Germline CDR1 is GTSNPN and CDR2 is SVGIG (reference sequence). V dropped 0 bases and J dropped 5 bases, with 10 bases sitting between them.

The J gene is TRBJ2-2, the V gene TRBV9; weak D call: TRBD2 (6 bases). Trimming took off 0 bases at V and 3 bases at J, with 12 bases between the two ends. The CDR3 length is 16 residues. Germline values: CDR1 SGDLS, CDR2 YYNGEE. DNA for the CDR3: TGTGCCAGCAGCGTAGACCCGGGGGTGTACACCGGGGAGCTGTTTTTT. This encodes CASSVDPGVYTGELFF. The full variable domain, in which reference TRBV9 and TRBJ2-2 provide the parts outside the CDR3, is DSGVTQTPKHLITATGQRVTLRCSPRSGDLSVYWYQQSLDQGLQFLIQYYNGEERAKGNILERFSAQQFPDLHSELNLSSLELGDSALYFCASSVDPGVYTGELFFGEGSRLTVL.

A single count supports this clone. CDR3 loop: CASSFPPADTDTQYF. CDR3 in DNA: TGTGCCAGCAGTTTCCCTCCGGCAGACACAGATACGCAGTATTTT. The chain uses TRBV28 and TRBJ2-3; D is undetermined. V was cut by 3 bases and J by 2 bases, with 12 bases left in between. Per germline, CDR1 MDHEN and CDR2 SYDVKM. The CDR3 loop spans 15 amino acids.

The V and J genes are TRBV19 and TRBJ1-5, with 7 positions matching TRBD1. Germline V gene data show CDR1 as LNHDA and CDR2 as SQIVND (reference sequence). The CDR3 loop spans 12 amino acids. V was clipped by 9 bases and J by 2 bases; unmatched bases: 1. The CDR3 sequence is CASDRGNQPQHF. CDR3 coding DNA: TGTGCCAGCGACAGGGGCAATCAGCCCCAGCATTTT.

CDR3 nucleotides: TGTGCCAGTAGTACGACACAGGGGGAAAACTATGGCTACACCTTC. Amino acids: CASSTTQGENYGYTF. The J gene is TRBJ1-2, the V gene TRBV19; 8 nucleotides match TRBD1. Trimming at V came to 4 bases and at J to 2 bases, leaving 6 bases not matched to a gene. This CDR3 is 15 amino acids long. Germline CDR1 LNHDA, CDR2 SQIVND (reference sequence). Full variable domain (remainder filled in from reference TRBV19 and TRBJ1-2): DGGITQSPKYLFRKEGQNVTLSCEQNLNHDAMYWYRQDPGQGLRLIYYSQIVNDFQKGDIAEGYSVSREKKESFPLTVTSAQKNPTAFYLCASSTTQGENYGYTFGSGTRLTVV.

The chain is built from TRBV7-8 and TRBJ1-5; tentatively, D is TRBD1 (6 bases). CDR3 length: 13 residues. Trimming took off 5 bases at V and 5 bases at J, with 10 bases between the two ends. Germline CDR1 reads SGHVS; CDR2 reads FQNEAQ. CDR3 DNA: TGTGCCAGCAGCCCACAGGGTTATCAGCCCCAGCATTTT. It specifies CASSPQGYQPQHF. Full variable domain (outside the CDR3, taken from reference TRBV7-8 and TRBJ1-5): GAGVSQSPRYKVAKRGQDVALRCDPISGHVSLFWYQQALGQGPEFLTYFQNEAQLDKSGLPSDRFFAERPEGSVSTLKIQRTQQEDSAVYLCASSPQGYQPQHFGDGTRLSIL.

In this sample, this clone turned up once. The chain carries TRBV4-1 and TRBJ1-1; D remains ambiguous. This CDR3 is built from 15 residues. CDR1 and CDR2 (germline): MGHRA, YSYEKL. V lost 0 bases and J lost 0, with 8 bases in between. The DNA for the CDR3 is TGCGCCAGCAGCCAAGAGTCGGGATTGAACACTGAAGCTTTCTTT. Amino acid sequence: CASSQESGLNTEAFF.

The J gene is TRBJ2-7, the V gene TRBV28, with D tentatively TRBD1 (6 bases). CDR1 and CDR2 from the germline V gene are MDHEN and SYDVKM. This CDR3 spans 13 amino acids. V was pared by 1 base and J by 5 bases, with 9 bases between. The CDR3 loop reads CASSLYRANEQYF. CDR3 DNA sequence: TGTGCCAGCAGTTTATACAGGGCCAACGAGCAGTACTTC.

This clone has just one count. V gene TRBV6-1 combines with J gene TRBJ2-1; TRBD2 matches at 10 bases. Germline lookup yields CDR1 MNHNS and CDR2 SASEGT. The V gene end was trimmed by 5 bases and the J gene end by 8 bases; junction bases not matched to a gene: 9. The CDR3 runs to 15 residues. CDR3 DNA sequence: TGTGCCAGCAGTTCTCTAGCGGGAGTCAGTGATGAGCAGTTCTTC. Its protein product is CASSSLAGVSDEQFF.

The DNA for the CDR3 is TGTGCCTGGAGTGAGGGACAGGGGAATGAAAAACTGTTTTTT. The encoded protein is CAWSEGQGNEKLFF. V is TRBV30 and J is TRBJ1-4, with 10 bases identical to TRBD1. CDR3 length equals 14 residues. The junction had 1 base not matched to a gene; V was cut back by 1 base and J by 5 bases. Germline CDR1 GTSNPN, CDR2 SVGIG (reference sequence).

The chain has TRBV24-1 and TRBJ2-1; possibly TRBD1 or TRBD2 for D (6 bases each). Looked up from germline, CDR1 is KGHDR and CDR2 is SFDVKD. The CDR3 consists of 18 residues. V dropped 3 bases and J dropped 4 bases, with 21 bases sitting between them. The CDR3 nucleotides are TGTGCCACCAGTGATCCGGGGGCCGACGCGGGTAGATACAATGAGCAGTTCTTC. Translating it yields CATSDPGADAGRYNEQFF.

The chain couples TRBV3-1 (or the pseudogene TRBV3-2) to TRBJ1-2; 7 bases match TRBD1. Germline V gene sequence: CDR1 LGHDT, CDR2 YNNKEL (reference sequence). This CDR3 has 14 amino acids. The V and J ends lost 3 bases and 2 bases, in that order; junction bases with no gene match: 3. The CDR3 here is CASSHWDRNYGYTF. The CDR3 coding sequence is TGTGCCAGCAGCCATTGGGACAGAAACTATGGCTACACCTTC.

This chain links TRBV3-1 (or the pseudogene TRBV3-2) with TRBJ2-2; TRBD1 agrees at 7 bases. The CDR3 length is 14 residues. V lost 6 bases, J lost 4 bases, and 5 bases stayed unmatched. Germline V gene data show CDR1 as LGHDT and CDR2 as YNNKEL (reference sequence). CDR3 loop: CASSPQGFTGELFF. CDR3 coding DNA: TGTGCCAGCAGTCCACAGGGGTTCACCGGGGAGCTGTTTTTT.

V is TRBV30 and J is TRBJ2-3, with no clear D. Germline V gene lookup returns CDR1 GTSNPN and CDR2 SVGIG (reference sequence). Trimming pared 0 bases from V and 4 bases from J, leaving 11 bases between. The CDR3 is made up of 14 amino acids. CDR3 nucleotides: TGTGCCTGGAGTGTAAAAGGCCTCTCAGATACGCAGTATTTT. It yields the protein CAWSVKGLSDTQYF.

The DNA for the CDR3 is TGTGCCAGTTGGAGTCGGGCATCATTTGACAATGAGCAGTTCTTC. Its protein product is CASWSRASFDNEQFF. The rearrangement uses TRBV28 and TRBJ2-1; D not resolved. This CDR3 contains 15 residues. Germline-derived CDR1 and CDR2 are MDHEN and SYDVKM. Trimming removed 9 bases from V and 5 bases from J, with 20 bases in between.

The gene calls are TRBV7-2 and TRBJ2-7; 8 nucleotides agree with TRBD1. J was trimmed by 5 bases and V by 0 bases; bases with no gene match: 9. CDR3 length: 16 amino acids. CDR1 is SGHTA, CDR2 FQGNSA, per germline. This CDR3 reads CASSLAGTGGTHEQYF. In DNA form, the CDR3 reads TGTGCCAGCAGCTTAGCGGGAACAGGGGGAACCCACGAGCAGTACTTC.

CDR3 nucleotide sequence: TGTGCCAGCAGGCCCCTAAACACCGGGGAGCTGTTTTTT. Translation gives CASRPLNTGELFF. The rearrangement links TRBV27 to TRBJ2-2; the D is unclear. The CDR3 contains 13 residues. The V and J ends lost 6 bases and 2 bases respectively, with 7 bases between them. Germline values: CDR1 MNHEY, CDR2 SMNVEV (reference sequence).

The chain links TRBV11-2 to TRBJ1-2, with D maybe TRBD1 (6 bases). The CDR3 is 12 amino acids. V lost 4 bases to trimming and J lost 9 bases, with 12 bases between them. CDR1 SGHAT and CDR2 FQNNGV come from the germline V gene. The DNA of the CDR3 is TGTGCCAGCAGCTCATACAGGGAACGCTACACCTTC. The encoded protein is CASSSYRERYTF.

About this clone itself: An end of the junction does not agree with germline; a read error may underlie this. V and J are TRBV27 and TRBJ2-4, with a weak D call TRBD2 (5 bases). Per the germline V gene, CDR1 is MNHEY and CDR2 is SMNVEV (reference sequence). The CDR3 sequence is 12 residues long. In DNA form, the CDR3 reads TGTGCCAGCAGTTTAAGAGGGATCGGCATACCCTTC. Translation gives CASSLRGIGIPF.

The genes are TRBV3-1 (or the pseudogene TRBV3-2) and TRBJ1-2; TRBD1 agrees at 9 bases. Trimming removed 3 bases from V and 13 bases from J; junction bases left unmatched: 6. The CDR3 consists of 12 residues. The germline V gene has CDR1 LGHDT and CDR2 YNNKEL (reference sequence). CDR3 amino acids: CASSQGTGSPTF. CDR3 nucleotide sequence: TGTGCCAGCAGCCAGGGGACAGGGTCTCCCACCTTC.

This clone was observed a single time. CDR3 nucleotide sequence: TGTGCCAGCAGCTTAGGAGCGGTTGTGTGGGATGAGCAGTTCTTC. Translated, it gives CASSLGAVVWDEQFF. The rearrangement joins TRBV7-3 to TRBJ2-1; maybe TRBD2 (5 bases). The germline V gene encodes CDR1 SGHTA and CDR2 FQGTGA. The CDR3 contains 15 residues. V lost 2 bases, J lost 8 bases, and 16 bases lay in between.

CDR3 sequence (DNA): TGTGCCAGTAGTAGAGAAAGGCATGGCTACACCTTC. The encoded protein is CASSRERHGYTF. The chain combines TRBV19 with TRBJ1-2; no clear D gene. Germline-derived CDR1 and CDR2 are LNHDA and SQIVND (reference sequence). The CDR3 totals 12 residues. Trimming removed 4 bases at V and 6 bases at J, with 9 bases between.

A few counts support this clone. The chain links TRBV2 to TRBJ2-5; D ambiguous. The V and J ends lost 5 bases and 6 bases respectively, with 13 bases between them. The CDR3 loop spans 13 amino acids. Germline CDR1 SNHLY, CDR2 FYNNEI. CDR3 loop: CASSWTVWKTQYF. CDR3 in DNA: TGTGCCAGCAGTTGGACCGTATGGAAGACCCAGTACTTC.

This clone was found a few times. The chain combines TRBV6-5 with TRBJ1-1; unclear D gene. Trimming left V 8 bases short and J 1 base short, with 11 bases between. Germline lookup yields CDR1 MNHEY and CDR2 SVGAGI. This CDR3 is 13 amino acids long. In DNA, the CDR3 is TGTGCCAGCCAAATCGGAGAGAACACTGAAGCTTTCTTT. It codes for CASQIGENTEAFF.

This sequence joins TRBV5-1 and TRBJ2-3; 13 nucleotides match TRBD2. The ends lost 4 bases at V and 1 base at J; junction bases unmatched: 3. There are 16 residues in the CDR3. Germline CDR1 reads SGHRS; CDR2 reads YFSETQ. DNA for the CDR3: TGCGCCAGCAGCCAAGGGACTAGCGGGGGCACAGATACGCAGTATTTT. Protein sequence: CASSQGTSGGTDTQYF.

The CDR3 DNA sequence: TGTGCCAGCAGCTTAGAGGGTAGCGGGAGGACAAACTACAATGAGCAGTTCTTC. Protein: CASSLEGSGRTNYNEQFF. The chain employs TRBV13 and TRBJ2-1; 10 bases line up with TRBD2. CDR3 length: 18 amino acids. Germline-derived CDR1 and CDR2 are PRHDT and FYEKMQ (reference sequence). Trimming cost V 1 base and J 3 bases; bases outside gene matches: 9.

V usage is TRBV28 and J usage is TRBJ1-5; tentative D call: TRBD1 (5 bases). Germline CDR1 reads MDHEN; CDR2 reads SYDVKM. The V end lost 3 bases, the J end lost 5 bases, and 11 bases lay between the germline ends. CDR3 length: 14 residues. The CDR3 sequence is CASSFPDKDQPQHF. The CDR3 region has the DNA TGTGCCAGCAGTTTTCCGGACAAAGATCAGCCCCAGCATTTT.

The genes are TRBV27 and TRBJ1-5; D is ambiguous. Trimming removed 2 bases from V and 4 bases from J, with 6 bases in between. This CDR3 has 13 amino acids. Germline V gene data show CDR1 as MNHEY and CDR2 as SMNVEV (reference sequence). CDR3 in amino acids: CASSLRGNQPQHF. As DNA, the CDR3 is TGTGCCAGCAGTTTAAGAGGGAATCAGCCCCAGCATTTT.